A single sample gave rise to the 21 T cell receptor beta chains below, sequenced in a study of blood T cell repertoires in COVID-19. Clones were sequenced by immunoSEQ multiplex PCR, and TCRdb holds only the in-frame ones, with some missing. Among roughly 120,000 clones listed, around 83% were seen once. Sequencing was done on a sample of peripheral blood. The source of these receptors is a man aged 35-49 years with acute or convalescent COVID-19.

The CDR3 DNA reads as TGTGCCAGCTCACCACCTTGGCAGTCGGAGCAGTACTTC. This translates into CASSPPWQSEQYF. The gene calls are TRBV18 and TRBJ2-7; no definite D call. Germline assignment: CDR1 KGHSH and CDR2 LQKENI. V was trimmed by 0 bases and J by 7 bases, leaving 10 bases between them. The CDR3 extends over 13 amino acids.

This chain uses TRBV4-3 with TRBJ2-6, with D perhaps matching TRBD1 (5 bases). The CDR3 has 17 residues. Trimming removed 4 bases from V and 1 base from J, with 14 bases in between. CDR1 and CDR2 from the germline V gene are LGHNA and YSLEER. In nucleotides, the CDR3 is TGCGCCAGCAGCCCTGGGGCGACAGAGTCTGGGGCCAACGTCCTGACTTTC. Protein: CASSPGATESGANVLTF.

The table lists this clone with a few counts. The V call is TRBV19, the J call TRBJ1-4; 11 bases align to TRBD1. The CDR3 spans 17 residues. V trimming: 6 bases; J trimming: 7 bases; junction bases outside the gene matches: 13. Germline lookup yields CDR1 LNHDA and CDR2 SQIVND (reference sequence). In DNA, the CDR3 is TGTGCCAGTAGCGCCGGGACAGGGGGTTTTCGGAGTGAAAAACTGTTTTTT. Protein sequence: CASSAGTGGFRSEKLFF.

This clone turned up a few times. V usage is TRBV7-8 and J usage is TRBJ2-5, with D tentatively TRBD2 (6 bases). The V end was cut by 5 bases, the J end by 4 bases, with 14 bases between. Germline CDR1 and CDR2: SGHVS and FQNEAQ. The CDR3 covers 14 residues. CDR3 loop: CASSQRRRGETQYF. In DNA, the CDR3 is TGTGCCAGCAGCCAAAGGAGGCGGGGAGAGACCCAGTACTTC.

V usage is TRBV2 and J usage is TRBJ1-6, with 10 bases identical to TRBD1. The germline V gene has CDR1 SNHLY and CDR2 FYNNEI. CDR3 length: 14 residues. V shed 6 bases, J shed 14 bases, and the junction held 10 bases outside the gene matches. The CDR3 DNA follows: TGTGCCAGCAGAACCGACAGGGGGCTCGGATCCCTCCACTTT. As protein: CASRTDRGLGSLHF. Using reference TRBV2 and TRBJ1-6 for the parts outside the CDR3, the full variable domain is EPEVTQTPSHQVTQMGQEVILRCVPISNHLYFYWYRQILGQKVEFLVSFYNNEISEKSEIFDDQFSVERPDGSNFTLKIRSTKLEDSAMYFCASRTDRGLGSLHFGNGTRLTVT.

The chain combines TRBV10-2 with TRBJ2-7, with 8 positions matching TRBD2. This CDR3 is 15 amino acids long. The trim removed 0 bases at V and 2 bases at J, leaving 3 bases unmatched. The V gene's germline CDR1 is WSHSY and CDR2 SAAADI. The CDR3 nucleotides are TGCGCCAGCAGTGAGTCAACGGGACTAGCCTACGAGCAGTACTTC. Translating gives CASSESTGLAYEQYF.

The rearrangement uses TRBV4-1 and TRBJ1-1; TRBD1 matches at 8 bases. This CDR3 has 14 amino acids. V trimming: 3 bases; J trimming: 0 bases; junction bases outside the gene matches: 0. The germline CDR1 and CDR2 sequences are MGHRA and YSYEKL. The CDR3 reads CASSQDRVNTEAFF. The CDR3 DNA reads TGCGCCAGCAGCCAGGACAGGGTGAACACTGAAGCTTTCTTT.

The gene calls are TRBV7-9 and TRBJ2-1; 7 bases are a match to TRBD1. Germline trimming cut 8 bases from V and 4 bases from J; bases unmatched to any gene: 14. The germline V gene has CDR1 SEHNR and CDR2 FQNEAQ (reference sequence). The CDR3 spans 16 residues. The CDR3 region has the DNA TGTGCCAGCCGTTCGGGACAGAAGATACGATACAATGAGCAGTTCTTC. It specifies CASRSGQKIRYNEQFF.

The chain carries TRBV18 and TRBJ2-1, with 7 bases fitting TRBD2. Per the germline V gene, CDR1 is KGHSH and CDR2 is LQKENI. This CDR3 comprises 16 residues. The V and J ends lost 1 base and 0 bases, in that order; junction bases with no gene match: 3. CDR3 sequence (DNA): TGTGCCAGCTCACCACTCGGGGGGAGCTCCTACAATGAGCAGTTCTTC. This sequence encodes CASSPLGGSSYNEQFF.

The CDR3 region has the DNA TGTGCCACCAGCACCCGACCGGGGGCCGGGGAGCTGTTTTTT. As protein: CATSTRPGAGELFF. The chain carries TRBV15 and TRBJ2-2; possibly TRBD2 for D (6 bases). The CDR3 is made up of 14 amino acids. V lost 4 bases and J lost 6, with 12 bases in between. Germline CDR1 is LNHNV and CDR2 is YYDKDF (reference sequence).

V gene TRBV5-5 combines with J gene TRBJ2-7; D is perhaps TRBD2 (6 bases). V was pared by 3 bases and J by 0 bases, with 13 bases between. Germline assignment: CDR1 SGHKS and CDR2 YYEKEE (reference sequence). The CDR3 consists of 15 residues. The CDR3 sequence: CASSWGVGLSYEQYF. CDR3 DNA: TGTGCCAGCAGCTGGGGTGTGGGACTCTCCTACGAGCAGTACTTC.

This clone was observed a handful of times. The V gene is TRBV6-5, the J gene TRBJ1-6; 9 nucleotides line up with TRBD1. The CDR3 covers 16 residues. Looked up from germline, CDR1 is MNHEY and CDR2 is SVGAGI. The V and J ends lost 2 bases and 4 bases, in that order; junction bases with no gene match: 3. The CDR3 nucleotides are TGTGCCAGCAGTTACGCCGGGACAGGGTATAATTCACCCCTCCACTTT. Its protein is CASSYAGTGYNSPLHF.

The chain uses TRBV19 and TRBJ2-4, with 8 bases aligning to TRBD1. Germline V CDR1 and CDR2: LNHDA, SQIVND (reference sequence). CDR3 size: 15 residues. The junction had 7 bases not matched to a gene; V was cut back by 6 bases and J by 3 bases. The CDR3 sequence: CASRTRQGIKNIQYF. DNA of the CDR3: TGTGCCAGTAGGACTAGACAGGGGATCAAAAACATTCAGTACTTC. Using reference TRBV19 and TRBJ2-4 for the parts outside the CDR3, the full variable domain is DGGITQSPKYLFRKEGQNVTLSCEQNLNHDAMYWYRQDPGQGLRLIYYSQIVNDFQKGDIAEGYSVSREKKESFPLTVTSAQKNPTAFYLCASRTRQGIKNIQYFGAGTRLSVL.

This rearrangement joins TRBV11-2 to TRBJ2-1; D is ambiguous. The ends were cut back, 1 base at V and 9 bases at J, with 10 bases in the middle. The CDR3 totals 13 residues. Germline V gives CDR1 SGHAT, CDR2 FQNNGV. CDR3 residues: CASSLAELSEQFF. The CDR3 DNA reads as TGTGCCAGCAGCTTAGCGGAGCTATCTGAGCAGTTCTTC.

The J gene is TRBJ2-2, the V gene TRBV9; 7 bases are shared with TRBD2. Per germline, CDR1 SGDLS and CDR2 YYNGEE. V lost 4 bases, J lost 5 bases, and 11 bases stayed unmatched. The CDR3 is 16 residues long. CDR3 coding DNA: TGTGCCAGCAGCTTGGGGGAGGGGAGGAGGACCGGGGAGCTGTTTTTT. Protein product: CASSLGEGRRTGELFF.

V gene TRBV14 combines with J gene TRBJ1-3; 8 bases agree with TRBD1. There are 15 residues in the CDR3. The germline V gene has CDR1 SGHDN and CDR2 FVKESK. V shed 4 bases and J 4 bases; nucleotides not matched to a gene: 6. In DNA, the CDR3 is TGTGCCAGCAGCCGCGGACAGGGATCCGGAAACACCATATATTTT. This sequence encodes CASSRGQGSGNTIYF.

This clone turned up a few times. CDR3 DNA sequence: TGTGCCAGCAGCCACCGGGACATTCAACGTGGCTACACCTTC. Translated, it gives CASSHRDIQRGYTF. This chain joins TRBV3-1 (or the pseudogene TRBV3-2) and TRBJ1-2; tentative D call: TRBD1 (6 bases). The CDR3 has 14 residues. V was shortened by 3 bases and J by 7 bases, with 15 bases between the two germline ends. Germline V CDR1 and CDR2: LGHDT, YNNKEL (reference sequence).

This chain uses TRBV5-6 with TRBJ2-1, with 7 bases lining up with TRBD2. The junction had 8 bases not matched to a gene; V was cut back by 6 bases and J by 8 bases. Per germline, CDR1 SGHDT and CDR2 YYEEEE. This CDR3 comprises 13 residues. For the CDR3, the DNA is TGTGCCAGCAAACTATCCGGGAGGTATGAGCAGTTCTTC. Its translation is CASKLSGRYEQFF.

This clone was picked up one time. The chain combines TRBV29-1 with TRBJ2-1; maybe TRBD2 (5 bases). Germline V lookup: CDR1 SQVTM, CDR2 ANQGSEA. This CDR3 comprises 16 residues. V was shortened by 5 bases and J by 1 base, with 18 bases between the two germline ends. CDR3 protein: CSVMGGRGQSYNEQFF. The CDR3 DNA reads TGCAGCGTTATGGGTGGGAGAGGTCAATCCTACAATGAGCAGTTCTTC.

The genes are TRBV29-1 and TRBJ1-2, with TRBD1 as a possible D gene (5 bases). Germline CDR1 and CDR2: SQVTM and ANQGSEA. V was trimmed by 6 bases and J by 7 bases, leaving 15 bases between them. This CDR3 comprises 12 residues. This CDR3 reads CSVRGLSGGYTF. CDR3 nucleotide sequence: TGCAGCGTAAGGGGACTCTCGGGTGGCTACACCTTC.

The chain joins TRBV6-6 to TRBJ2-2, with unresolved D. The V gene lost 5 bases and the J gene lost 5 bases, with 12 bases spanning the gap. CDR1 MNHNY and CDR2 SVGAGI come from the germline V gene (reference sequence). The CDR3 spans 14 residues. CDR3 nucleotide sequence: TGTGCCAGCAGTCCTCATACCGGGACCGGGGAGCTGTTTTTT. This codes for CASSPHTGTGELFF.